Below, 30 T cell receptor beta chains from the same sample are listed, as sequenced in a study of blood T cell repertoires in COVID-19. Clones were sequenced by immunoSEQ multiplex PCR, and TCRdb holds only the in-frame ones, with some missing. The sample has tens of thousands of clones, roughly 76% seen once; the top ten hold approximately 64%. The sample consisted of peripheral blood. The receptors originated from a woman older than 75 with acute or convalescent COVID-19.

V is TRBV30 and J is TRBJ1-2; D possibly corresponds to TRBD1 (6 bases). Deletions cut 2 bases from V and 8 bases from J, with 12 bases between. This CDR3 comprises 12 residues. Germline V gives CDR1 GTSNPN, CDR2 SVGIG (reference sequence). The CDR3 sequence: CAWSRGAQGYTF. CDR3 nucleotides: TGTGCCTGGAGTCGGGGGGCCCAAGGCTACACCTTC.

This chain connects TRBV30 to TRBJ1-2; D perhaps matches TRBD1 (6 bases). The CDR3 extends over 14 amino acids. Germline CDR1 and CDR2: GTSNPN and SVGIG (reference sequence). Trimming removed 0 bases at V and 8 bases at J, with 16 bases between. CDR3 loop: CAWSVQGRVVGYTF. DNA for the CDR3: TGTGCCTGGAGTGTACAGGGCAGGGTGGTAGGCTACACCTTC.

CDR3 DNA: TGCGCCAGCAGCCAAGAGTGGGGCGTTGAGGAGCAGTACTTC. It codes for CASSQEWGVEEQYF. The chain employs TRBV4-3 and TRBJ2-7, with D perhaps matching TRBD1 (5 bases). Germline CDR1 LGHNA, CDR2 YSLEER. V was cut by 0 bases and J by 7 bases, with 13 bases left in between. The CDR3 spans 14 residues.

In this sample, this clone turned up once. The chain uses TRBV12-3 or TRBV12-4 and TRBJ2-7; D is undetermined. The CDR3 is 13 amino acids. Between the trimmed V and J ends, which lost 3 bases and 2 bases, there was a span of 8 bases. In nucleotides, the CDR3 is TGTGCCAGCAGTTTCCAACAGACCTACGAGCAGTACTTC. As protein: CASSFQQTYEQYF.

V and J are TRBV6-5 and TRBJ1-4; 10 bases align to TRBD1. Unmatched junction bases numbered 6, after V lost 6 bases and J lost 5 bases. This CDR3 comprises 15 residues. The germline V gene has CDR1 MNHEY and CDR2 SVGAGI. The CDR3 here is CASSGDRGGNEKLFF. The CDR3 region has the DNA TGTGCCAGCAGCGGGGACAGGGGCGGGAATGAAAAACTGTTTTTT.

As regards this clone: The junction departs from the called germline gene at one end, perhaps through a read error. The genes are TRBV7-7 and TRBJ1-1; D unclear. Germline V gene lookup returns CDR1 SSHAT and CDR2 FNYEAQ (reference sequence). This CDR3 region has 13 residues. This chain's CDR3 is CASSPSGITEAFF. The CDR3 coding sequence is TGTGCTAGCAGCCCATCCGGGATCACTGAAGCTTTCTTT.

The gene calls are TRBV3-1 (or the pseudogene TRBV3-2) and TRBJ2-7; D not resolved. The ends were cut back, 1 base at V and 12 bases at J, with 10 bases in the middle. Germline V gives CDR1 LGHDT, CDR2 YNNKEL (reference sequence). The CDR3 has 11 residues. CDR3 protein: CASSQVGLPYF. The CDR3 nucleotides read TGTGCCAGCAGCCAAGTGGGCTTGCCGTACTTC.

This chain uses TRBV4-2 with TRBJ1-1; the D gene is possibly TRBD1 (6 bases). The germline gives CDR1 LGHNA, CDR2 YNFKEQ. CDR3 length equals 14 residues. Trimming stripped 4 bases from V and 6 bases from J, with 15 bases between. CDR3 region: CASSLPRDTSEAFF. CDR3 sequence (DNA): TGTGCCAGCAGCCTCCCCCGGGACACTTCTGAAGCTTTCTTT.

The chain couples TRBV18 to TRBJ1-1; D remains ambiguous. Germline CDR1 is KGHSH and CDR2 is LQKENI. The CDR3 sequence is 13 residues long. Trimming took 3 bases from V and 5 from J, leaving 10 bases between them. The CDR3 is CASSPSRGTEAFF. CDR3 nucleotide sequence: TGTGCCAGCTCACCCTCAAGAGGGACTGAAGCTTTCTTT. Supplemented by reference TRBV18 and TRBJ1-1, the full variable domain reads NAGVMQNPRHLVRRRGQEARLRCSPMKGHSHVYWYRQLPEEGLKFMVYLQKENIIDESGMPKERFSAEFPKEGPSILRIQQVVRGDSAAYFCASSPSRGTEAFFGQGTRLTVV.

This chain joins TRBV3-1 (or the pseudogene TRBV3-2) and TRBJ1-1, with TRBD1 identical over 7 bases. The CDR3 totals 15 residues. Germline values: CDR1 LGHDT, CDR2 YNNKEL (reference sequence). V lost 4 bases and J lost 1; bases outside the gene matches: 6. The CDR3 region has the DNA TGTGCCAGCAGCCGCGACAGGACAGGGAACACTGAAGCTTTCTTT. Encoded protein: CASSRDRTGNTEAFF.

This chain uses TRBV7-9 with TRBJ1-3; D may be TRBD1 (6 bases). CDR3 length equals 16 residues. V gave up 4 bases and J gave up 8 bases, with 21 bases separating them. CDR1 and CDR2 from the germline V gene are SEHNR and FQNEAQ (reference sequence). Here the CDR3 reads CASSSRATGGVDTIYF. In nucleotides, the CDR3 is TGTGCCAGCAGCTCTCGGGCGACAGGCGGAGTGGACACCATATATTTT.

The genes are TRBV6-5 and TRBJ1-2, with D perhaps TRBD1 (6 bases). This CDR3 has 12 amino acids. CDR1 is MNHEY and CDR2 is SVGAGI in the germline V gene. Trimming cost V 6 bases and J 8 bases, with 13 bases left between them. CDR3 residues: CASSPQQGGYTF. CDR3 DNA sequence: TGTGCCAGCAGCCCCCAACAGGGCGGCTACACCTTC.

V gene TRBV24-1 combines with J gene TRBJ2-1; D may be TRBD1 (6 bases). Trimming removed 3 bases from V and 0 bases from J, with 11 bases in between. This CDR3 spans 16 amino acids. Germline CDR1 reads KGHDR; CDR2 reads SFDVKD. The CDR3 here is CATSDQGKSSYNEQFF. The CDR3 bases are TGTGCCACCAGTGATCAGGGGAAAAGCTCCTACAATGAGCAGTTCTTC.

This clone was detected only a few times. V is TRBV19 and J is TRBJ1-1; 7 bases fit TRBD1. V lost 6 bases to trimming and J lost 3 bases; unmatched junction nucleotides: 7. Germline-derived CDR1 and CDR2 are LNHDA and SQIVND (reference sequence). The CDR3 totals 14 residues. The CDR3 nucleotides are TGTGCCAGTAGACGACAGGGAGATCACACTGAAGCTTTCTTT. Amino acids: CASRRQGDHTEAFF.

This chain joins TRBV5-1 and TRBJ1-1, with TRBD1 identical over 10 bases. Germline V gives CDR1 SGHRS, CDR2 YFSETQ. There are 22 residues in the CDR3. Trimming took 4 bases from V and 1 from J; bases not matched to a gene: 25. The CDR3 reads CASSPRPGRESGQGLWNTEAFF. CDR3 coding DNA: TGCGCCAGCAGCCCGAGACCTGGACGGGAATCGGGACAGGGGTTGTGGAACACTGAAGCTTTCTTT. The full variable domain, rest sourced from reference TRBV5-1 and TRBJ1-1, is KAGVTQTPRYLIKTRGQQVTLSCSPISGHRSVSWYQQTPGQGLQFLFEYFSETQRNKGNFPGRFSGRQFSNSRSEMNVSTLELGDSALYLCASSPRPGRESGQGLWNTEAFFGQGTRLTVV.

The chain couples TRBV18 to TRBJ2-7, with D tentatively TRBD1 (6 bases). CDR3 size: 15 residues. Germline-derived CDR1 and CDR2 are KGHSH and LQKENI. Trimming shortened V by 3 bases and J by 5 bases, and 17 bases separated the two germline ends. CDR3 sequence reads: CASSPPAGTPHEQYF. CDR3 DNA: TGTGCCAGCTCACCTCCGGCAGGGACACCCCACGAGCAGTACTTC.

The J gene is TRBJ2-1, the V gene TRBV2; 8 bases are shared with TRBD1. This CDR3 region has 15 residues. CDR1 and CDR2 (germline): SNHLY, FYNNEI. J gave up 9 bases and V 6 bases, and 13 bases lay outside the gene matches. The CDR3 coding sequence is TGTGCCAGCAGAGTAGGACAGGGTGGGGGTATTGAGCAGTTCTTC. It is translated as CASRVGQGGGIEQFF.

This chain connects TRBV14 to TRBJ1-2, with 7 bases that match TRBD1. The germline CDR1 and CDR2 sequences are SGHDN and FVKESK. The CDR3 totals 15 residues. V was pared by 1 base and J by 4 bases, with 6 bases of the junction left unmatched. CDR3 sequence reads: CASSQASAGGYGYTF. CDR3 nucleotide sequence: TGTGCCAGCAGCCAAGCTTCGGCAGGGGGCTATGGCTACACCTTC. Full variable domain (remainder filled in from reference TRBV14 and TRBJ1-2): EAGVTQFPSHSVIEKGQTVTLRCDPISGHDNLYWYRRVMGKEIKFLLHFVKESKQDESGMPNNRFLAERTGGTYSTLKVQPAELEDSGVYFCASSQASAGGYGYTFGSGTRLTVV.

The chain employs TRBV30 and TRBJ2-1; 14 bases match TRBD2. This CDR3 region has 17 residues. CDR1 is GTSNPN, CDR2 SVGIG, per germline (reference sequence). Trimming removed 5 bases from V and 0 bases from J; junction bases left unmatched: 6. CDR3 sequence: CAWGGLAGASSYNEQFF. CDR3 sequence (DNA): TGTGCCTGGGGGGGACTAGCGGGGGCTAGCTCCTACAATGAGCAGTTCTTC. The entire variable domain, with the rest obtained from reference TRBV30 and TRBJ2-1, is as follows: SQTIHQWPATLVQPVGSPLSLECTVEGTSNPNLYWYRQAAGRGLQLLFYSVGIGQISSEVPQNLSASRPQDRQFILSSKKLLLSDSGFYLCAWGGLAGASSYNEQFFGPGTRLTVL.

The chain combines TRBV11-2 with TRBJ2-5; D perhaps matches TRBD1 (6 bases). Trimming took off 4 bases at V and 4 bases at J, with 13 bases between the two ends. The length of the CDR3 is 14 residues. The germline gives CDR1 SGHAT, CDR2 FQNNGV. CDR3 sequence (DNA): TGTGCCAGCAGCTCAGGGGTCGGGGTAGAGACCCAGTACTTC. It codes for CASSSGVGVETQYF.

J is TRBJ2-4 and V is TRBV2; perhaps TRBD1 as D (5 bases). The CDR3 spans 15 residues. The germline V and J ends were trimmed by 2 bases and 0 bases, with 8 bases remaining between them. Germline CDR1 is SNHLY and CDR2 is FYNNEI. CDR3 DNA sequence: TGTGCCAGCAGTGAAAGGGGAATAGCCAAAAACATTCAGTACTTC. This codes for CASSERGIAKNIQYF. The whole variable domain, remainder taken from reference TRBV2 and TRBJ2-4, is EPEVTQTPSHQVTQMGQEVILRCVPISNHLYFYWYRQILGQKVEFLVSFYNNEISEKSEIFDDQFSVERPDGSNFTLKIRSTKLEDSAMYFCASSERGIAKNIQYFGAGTRLSVL.

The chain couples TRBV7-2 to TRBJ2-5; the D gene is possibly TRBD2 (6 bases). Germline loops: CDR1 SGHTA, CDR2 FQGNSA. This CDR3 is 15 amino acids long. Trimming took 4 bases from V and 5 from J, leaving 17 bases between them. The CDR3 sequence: CASSSGRRGWETQYF. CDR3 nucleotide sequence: TGTGCCAGCAGCTCCGGGCGGAGGGGATGGGAGACCCAGTACTTC.

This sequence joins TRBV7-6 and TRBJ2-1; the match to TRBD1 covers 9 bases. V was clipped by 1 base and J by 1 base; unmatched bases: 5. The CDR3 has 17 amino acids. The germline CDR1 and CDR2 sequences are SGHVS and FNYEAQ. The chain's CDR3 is CASSLGGQGYSYNEQFF. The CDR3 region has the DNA TGTGCCAGCAGCTTAGGGGGACAGGGATATTCCTACAATGAGCAGTTCTTC.

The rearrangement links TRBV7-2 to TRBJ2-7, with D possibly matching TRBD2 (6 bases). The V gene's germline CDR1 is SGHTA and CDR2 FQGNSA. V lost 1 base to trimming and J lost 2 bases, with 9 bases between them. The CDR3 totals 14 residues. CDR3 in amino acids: CASSLVSGAYEQYF. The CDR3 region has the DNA TGTGCCAGCAGCTTAGTTAGCGGAGCCTACGAGCAGTACTTC.

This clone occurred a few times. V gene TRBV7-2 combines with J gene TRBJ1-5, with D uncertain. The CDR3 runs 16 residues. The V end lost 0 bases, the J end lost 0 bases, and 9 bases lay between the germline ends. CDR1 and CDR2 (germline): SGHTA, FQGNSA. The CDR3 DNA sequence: TGTGCCAGCAGCTTAGCGGGCGGGTATAGCAATCAGCCCCAGCATTTT. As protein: CASSLAGGYSNQPQHF.

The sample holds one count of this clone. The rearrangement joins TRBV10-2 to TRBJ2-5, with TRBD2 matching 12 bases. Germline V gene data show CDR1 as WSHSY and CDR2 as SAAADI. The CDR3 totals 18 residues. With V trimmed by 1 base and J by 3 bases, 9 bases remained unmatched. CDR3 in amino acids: CASSEFGLAGMLEETQYF. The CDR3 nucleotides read TGCGCCAGCAGTGAGTTTGGACTAGCGGGGATGTTGGAAGAGACCCAGTACTTC.

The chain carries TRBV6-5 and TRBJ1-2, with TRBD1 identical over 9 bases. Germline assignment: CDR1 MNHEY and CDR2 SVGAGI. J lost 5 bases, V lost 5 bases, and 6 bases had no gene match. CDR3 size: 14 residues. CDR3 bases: TGTGCCAGCAGTCTCCGGGACAGGGCGTATGGCTACACCTTC. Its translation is CASSLRDRAYGYTF.

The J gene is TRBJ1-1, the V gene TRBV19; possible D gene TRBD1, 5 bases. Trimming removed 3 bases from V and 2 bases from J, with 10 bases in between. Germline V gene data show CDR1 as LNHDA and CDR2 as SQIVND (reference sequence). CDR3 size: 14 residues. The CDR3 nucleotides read TGTGCCAGTAGTATCGGCAGGGCAAACACTGAAGCTTTCTTT. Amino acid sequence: CASSIGRANTEAFF.

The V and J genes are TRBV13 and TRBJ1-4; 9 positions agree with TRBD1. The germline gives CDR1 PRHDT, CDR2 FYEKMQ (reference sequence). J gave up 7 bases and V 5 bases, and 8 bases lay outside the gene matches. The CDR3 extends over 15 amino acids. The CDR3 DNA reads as TGTGCCAGCAGCCTTGCGTCGGGACAGGGTGAAAAACTGTTTTTT. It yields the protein CASSLASGQGEKLFF.

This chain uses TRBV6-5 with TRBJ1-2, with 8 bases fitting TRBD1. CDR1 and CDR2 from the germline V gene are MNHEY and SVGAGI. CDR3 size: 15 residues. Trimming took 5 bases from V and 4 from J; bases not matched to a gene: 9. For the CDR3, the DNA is TGTGCCAGCAGTCAACAGGGGGTCTCTAGCTATGGCTACACCTTC. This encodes CASSQQGVSSYGYTF.